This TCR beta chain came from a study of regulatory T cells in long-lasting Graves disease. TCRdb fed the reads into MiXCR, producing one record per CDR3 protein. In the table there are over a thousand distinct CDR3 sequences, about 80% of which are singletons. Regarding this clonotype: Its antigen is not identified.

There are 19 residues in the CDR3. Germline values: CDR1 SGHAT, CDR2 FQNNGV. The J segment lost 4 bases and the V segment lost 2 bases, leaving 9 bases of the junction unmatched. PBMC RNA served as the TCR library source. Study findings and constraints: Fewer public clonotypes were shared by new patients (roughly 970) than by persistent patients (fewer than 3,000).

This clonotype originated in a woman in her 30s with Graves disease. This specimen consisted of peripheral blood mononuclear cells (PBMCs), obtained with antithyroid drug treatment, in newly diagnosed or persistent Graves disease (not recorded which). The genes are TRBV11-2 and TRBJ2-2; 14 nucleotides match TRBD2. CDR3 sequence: CASSLRGLAGGPGTGELFF. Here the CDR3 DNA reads TGTGCCAGCAGCTTACGCGGACTAGCGGGAGGACCTGGCACCGGGGAGCTGTTTTTT.